One T cell receptor beta chain is described in this entry. Its antigen is unidentified. The data belong to a study of regulatory and conventional T cells in RAG deficiency. Study-wide points: Shannon entropy fell and Simpson indices rose in RAG-deficient patients.

Only in-frame clones appear in the TCRdb table, and some are missing; sequencing was by immunoSEQ multiplex PCR. The table lists more than 5,500 clones, approximately 78% of them singletons. This same sample was also taken into another study, of regulatory T cells. This second study notes: The PCR used 52 TRBV and 13 TRBJ primers.

The sample consisted of CD8+ T cells sorted from blood. The TCR sequence derives from a human donor in good health.

The CDR3 DNA follows: TGTGCCAGCAGCTTTATTCAGGGGCACTACGAGCAGTACTTC. It encodes CASSFIQGHYEQYF. The chain carries TRBV5-5 and TRBJ2-7; maybe TRBD1 (6 bases). CDR1 and CDR2 from the germline V gene are SGHKS and YYEKEE (reference sequence). The CDR3 length is 14 residues. Trimming stripped 2 bases from V and 3 bases from J, with 12 bases between.